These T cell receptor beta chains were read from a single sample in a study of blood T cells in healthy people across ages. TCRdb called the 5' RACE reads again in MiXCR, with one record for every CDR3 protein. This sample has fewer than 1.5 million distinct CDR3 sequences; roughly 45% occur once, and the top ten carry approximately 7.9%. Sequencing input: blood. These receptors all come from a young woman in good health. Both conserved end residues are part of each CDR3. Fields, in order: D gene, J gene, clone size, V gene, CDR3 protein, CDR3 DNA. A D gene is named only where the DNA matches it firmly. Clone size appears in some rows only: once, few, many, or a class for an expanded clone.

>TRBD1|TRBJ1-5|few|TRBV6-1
CASSERHRGRQHF
TGTGCCAGCAGTGAGCGTCACAGGGGTCGTCAGCATTTT
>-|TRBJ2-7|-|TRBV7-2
CASSSPLYEQYF
TGTGCCAGCAGCTCCCCACTCTACGAGCAGTACTTC
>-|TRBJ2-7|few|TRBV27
CASSQGHTYEQYF
TGTGCCAGCAGCCAGGGGCATACCTACGAGCAGTATTTC
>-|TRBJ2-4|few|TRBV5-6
CASSSTVGDLAKNIQYF
TGTGCCAGCTCGTCCACAGTGGGAGACCTAGCCAAAAACATTCAGTACTTC
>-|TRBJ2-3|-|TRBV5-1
CASSSGGAWRGDTQYF
TGCGCCAGCAGCTCGGGTGGGGCGTGGCGGGGAGATACGCAGTATTTT
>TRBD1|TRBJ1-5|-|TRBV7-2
CTSSLGTGIYSNQPQHF
TGTACCAGCAGCCTCGGGACAGGGATCTATAGCAATCAGCCCCAGCATTTT
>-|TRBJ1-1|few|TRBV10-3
CATEGNTEAFF
TGTGCCACCGAGGGGAACACTGAAGCTTTCTTT
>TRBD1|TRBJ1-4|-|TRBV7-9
CATGQGLEKLFF
TGTGCCACCGGACAGGGACTGGAAAAACTGTTTTTT
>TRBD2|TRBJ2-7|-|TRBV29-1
CSVRPTSGTYEQYF
TGCAGCGTTCGACCGACTAGCGGGACCTACGAGCAGTACTTC
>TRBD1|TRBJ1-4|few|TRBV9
CASSQDRPWPGEKLFF
TGTGCCAGCAGCCAGGACAGGCCCTGGCCAGGGGAAAAACTGTTTTTT
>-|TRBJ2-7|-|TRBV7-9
CASSLESGPRPYEQYF
TGTGCCAGCAGCTTAGAAAGCGGCCCTAGACCCTACGAGCAGTACTTC
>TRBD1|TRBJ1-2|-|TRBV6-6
CASSPAGGSNYGYTF
TGTGCCAGCAGTCCCGCAGGGGGCTCTAACTATGGCTACACCTTC
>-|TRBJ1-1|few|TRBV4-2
CASSQASGLSTEAFF
TGTGCCAGCAGCCAAGCCTCAGGATTAAGCACTGAAGCTTTCTTT
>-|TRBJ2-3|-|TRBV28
CASSPILELSYTQYF
TGTGCCAGCAGTCCGATCCTCGAATTAAGCTATACGCAGTATTTT
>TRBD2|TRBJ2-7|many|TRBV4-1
CASSQRESYEQYF
TGCGCCAGCTCCCAGCGGGAATCCTACGAGCAGTACTTC
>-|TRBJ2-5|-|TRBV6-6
CAGSYSRSGTQYF
TGTGCCGGCAGTTACTCCCGCTCTGGGACCCAGTACTTC
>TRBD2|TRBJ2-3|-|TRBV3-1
CASSQDGGGMTDTQYF
TGTGCCAGCAGCCAAGACGGCGGGGGTATGACAGATACGCAGTATTTT